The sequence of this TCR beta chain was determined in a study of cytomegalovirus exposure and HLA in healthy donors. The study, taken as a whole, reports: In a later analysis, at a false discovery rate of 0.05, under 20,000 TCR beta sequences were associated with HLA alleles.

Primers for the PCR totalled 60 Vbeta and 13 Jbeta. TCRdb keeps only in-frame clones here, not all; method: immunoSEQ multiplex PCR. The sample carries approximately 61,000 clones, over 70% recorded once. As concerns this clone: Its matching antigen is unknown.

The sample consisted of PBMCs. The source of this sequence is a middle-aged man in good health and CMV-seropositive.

CDR3: CASWAGGTGELFF. The CDR3 DNA sequence: TGTGCCAGCTGGGCAGGGGGCACCGGGGAGCTGTTTTTT. The genes are TRBV27 and TRBJ2-2, with 7 bases matching TRBD1. The J segment lost 4 bases and the V segment lost 8 bases, leaving 4 bases of the junction unmatched. CDR1 is MNHEY, CDR2 SMNVEV, per germline (reference sequence). The CDR3 contains 13 residues.